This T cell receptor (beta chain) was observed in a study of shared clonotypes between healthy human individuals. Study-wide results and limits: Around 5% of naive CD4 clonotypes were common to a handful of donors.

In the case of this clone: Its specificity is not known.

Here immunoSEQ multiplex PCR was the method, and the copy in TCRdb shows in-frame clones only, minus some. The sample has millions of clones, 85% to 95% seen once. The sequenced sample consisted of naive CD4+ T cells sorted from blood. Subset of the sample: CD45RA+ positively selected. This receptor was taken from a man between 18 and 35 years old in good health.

As DNA, the CDR3 is TGTGCCAGCAGCTTAGCCCTCTTAGCGGGAGTTTCAGATACGCAGTATTTT. Encoded protein: CASSLALLAGVSDTQYF. V usage is TRBV7-2 and J usage is TRBJ2-3, with TRBD2 matching 9 bases. CDR3 length: 17 residues. The germline V gene has CDR1 SGHTA and CDR2 FQGNSA. Germline trimming cut 0 bases from V and 4 bases from J; bases unmatched to any gene: 8.